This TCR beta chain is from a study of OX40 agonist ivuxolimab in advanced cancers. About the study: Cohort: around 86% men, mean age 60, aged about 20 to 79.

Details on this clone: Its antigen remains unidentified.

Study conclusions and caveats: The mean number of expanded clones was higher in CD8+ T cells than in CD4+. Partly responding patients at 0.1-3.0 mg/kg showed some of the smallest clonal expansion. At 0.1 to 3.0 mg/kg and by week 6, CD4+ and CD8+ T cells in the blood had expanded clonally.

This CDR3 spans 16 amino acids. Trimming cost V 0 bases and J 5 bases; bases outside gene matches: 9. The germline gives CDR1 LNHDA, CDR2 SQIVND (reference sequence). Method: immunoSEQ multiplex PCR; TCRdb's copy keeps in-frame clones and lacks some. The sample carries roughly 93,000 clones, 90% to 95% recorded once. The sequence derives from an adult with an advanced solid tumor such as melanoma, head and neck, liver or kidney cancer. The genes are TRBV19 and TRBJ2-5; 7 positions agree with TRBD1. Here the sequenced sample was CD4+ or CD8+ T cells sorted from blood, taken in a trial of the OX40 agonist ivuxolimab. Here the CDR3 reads CASSIDPTGPGETQYF. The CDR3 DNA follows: TGTGCCAGTAGTATAGACCCGACAGGGCCCGGGGAGACCCAGTACTTC. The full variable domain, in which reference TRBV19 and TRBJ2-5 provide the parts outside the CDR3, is DGGITQSPKYLFRKEGQNVTLSCEQNLNHDAMYWYRQDPGQGLRLIYYSQIVNDFQKGDIAEGYSVSREKKESFPLTVTSAQKNPTAFYLCASSIDPTGPGETQYFGPGTRLLVL.